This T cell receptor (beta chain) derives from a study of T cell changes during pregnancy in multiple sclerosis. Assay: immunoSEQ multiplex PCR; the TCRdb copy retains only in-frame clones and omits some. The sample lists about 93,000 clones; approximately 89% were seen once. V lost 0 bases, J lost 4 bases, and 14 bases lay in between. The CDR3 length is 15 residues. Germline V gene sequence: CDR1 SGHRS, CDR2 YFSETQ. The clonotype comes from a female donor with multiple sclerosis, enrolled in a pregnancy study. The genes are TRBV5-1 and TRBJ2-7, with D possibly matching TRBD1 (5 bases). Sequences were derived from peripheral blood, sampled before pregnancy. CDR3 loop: CASSLEAGYWYEQYF. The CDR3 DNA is TGCGCCAGCAGCTTGGAGGCAGGGTATTGGTACGAGCAGTACTTC.